This T cell receptor (beta chain) was obtained from a study of blood T cell repertoires in COVID-19. Across the study: Acute and convalescent COVID-19 samples came from the United States, Italy and Spain.

V lost 5 bases and J lost 2, with 7 bases in between. CDR1 is ENHRY, CDR2 SYGVKD, per germline. This CDR3 is built from 14 residues. Original handling: Researchers report that nucleated cell counts were estimated from reference gene primer amplification. Some clones are missing from TCRdb's copy, which holds only in-frame ones; the method was immunoSEQ multiplex PCR. The V and J calls and clone size are taken from that table; D and trimming were inferred from the DNA. The table includes some 220,000 clones, around 81% detected once. This sequence joins TRBV10-3 and TRBJ2-6; a possible D gene is TRBD1 (6 bases). The receptor was derived from an older woman with active or convalescent COVID-19. Sequenced input: peripheral blood. The CDR3 DNA reads TGTGCCATCAGTCAGGGGACTGGGGCCAACGTCCTGACTTTC. Its translation is CAISQGTGANVLTF.